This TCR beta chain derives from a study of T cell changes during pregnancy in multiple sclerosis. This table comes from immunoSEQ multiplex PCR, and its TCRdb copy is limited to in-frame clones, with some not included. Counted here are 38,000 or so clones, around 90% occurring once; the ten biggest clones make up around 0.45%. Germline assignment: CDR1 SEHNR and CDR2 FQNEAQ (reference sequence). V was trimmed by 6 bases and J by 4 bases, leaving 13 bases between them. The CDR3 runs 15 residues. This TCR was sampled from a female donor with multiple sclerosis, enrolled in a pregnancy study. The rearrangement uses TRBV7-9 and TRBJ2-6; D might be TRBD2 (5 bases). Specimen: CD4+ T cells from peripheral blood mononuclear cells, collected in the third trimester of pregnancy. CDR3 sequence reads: CASRTGTPGANVLTF. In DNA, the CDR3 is TGTGCCAGCAGGACGGGAACACCGGGGGCCAACGTCCTGACTTTC.